The clone carrying this TCR beta chain was seen many times. Its antigen remains unknown. The sample's time point: longitudinal time-point 1 (baseline). 5'RACE generated cDNA with 10-nucleotide random UMIs. Each sequencing run yielded over 170 million TCR-beta sequences from 15-18 subjects. TCRdb re-called the 5' RACE reads through MiXCR, storing one row per CDR3 protein. The sample gives roughly 36,000 distinct CDR3 sequences, approximately 3% of which show up once; approximately 7.5% is in the top ten. These data belong to a study of neurological immune-mediated disorders. Whole-study context: Of about 34 multiple sclerosis patients, some 31 were relapsing-remitting and 3 secondary progressive. Points from the study as a whole: Among expanded clones, no CDR3 amino acid sequences were shared across subjects, a pattern suggesting private repertoires in all groups.

V dropped 0 bases and J dropped 4 bases, with 5 bases sitting between them. Germline V gives CDR1 SGHRS, CDR2 YFSETQ. This CDR3 region has 13 residues. The TCR sequence derives from a woman aged 55-69 years with multiple sclerosis. The J gene is TRBJ2-1, the V gene TRBV5-1; D remains ambiguous. Sequencing was done on a sample of PBMCs. The CDR3 DNA reads as TGCGCCAGCAGCTTGGTTCTTTACAATGAGCAGTTCTTC. Amino acids: CASSLVLYNEQFF.